These T cell receptor beta chains were read from a single sample in a study of shared T cell receptors in the human thymus. Libraries were prepared by immunoSEQ multiplex PCR; TCRdb keeps only in-frame clonotypes and omits some of them. The table includes under 450,000 clones, about 95% detected once. Material for sequencing was thymocytes. Source of these receptors: a human donor. Each CDR3 is given with its conserved first and last residue. The D gene is left open where the match is weak. The listing skips clone size in some rows; elsewhere it reads once, few, many or a size class.

length,size,J,V,D,DNA,CDR3
12,.,TRBJ2-5,TRBV19,TRBD1,TGTGCCTGCAGACAGGGGCAAGAGACCCAGTACTTC,CACRQGQETQYF
15,.,TRBJ2-7,TRBV2,.,TGTGCCAGCAGCCCACATACAGGGAAATGCGGCGAGCAGTACTTC,CASSPHTGKCGEQYF
13,.,TRBJ1-3,TRBV5-1,.,TGCGCCAGCAGCTTGTCCCTGGGAAACACCATATATTTT,CASSLSLGNTIYF
15,.,TRBJ1-2,TRBV6-5,.,TGTGCCAGCAGTTACCTTGGCTCACATAGCTATGGCTACACCTTC,CASSYLGSHSYGYTF
14,.,TRBJ2-3,TRBV11-2,TRBD2,TGTGCCAGCAGCCCTAGGCTAGCGGGAGATACGCAGTATTTT,CASSPRLAGDTQYF
12,.,TRBJ2-5,TRBV5-6,.,TGTGCCAGCAGCTCCCGCCGGGAGACCCAGTACTTC,CASSSRRETQYF
17,.,TRBJ1-5,TRBV5-6,.,TGTGCCAGCAGCTTTACCGGGGAGAAGATCTACAATCAGCCCCAGCATTTT,CASSFTGEKIYNQPQHF
17,.,TRBJ1-5,TRBV10-2,.,TGCGCCAGCAGTGACCCAAGACCGTCTTATAGCAATCAGCCCCAGCATTTT,CASSDPRPSYSNQPQHF
15,.,TRBJ2-1,TRBV6-6,TRBD1,TGTGCCAGCAGTAACCGACAGGGGCCATACAATGAGCAGTTCTTC,CASSNRQGPYNEQFF
15,.,TRBJ2-4,TRBV6-5,.,TGTGCCAGCAGTTACTTTCCGAGAGCCAAAAACATTCAGTACTTC,CASSYFPRAKNIQYF
15,once,TRBJ1-2,TRBV5-1,TRBD1,TGCGCCAGCAGCCCGGGGACAGGGAGGCTCTATGGCTACACCTTC,CASSPGTGRLYGYTF
15,.,TRBJ1-1,TRBV27,.,TGTGCCAGCAGCCCACAGGGCCCGGGGACAACTGAAGCTTTCTTT,CASSPQGPGTTEAFF
15,.,TRBJ2-2,TRBV7-2,.,TGTGCCAGCAGCTTCGCCGGGACTCGACACGGGGAGCTGTTTTTT,CASSFAGTRHGELFF
16,.,TRBJ2-7,TRBV27,TRBD2,TGTGCCAGCAGTCCATGGACTAGCGGGAGAAATGGCGAGCAGTACTTC,CASSPWTSGRNGEQYF
17,.,TRBJ1-5,TRBV19,.,TGTGCCAGTAGTATAGTCCAGGGGCTGTATAGCAATCAGCCCCAGCATTTT,CASSIVQGLYSNQPQHF
11,.,TRBJ2-1,TRBV11-3,.,TGTGCCAGCAGCCCCCCCAATGAGCAGTTCTTC,CASSPPNEQFF
17,.,TRBJ1-1,TRBV28,TRBD1,TGTGCCAGCAGCTCCCCAAGGACAGGGGGCGGGAGGACTGAAGCTTTCTTT,CASSSPRTGGGRTEAFF
17,.,TRBJ2-3,TRBV7-3,TRBD2,TGTGCCAGCAGTCATAAGACTAGCGGGCATCTTACAGATACGCAGTATTTT,CASSHKTSGHLTDTQYF
15,once,TRBJ1-2,TRBV7-2,.,TGTGCCAGCAGCAAGCGCATCGAAGGGGGTTCTCTCCACACCTTC,CASSKRIEGGSLHTF
20,.,TRBJ2-1,TRBV10-1,TRBD2,TGCGCCAGCAGTTTCAGAATTAGAGGGCTTAGCGGGAGGCCCTACAATGAGCAGTTCTTC,CASSFRIRGLSGRPYNEQFF
15,few,TRBJ2-1,TRBV19,.,TGTGCCAGTAGTCCCAGACGGGACTCCTACAATGAGCAGTTCTTC,CASSPRRDSYNEQFF
18,.,TRBJ2-7,TRBV28,TRBD2,TGTGCCACCAGTTTACAATCCCTATCCGCGGGAGGGCCGGACGAGCAGTACTTC,CATSLQSLSAGGPDEQYF
14,.,TRBJ2-5,TRBV28,.,TGTGCCAGCAGTTTGGAAGGGCCACGGGAGACCCAGTACTTC,CASSLEGPRETQYF
17,.,TRBJ2-1,TRBV18,TRBD2,TGTGCCAGCTCACTCGGGACTAGCGGGCGGACCTACAATGAGCAGTTCTTC,CASSLGTSGRTYNEQFF
18,.,TRBJ2-3,TRBV5-4,TRBD2,TGTGCCAGCAGCGCGCGGAAGTTAGCGGGAGTGCGGACAGATACGCAGTATTTT,CASSARKLAGVRTDTQYF
15,.,TRBJ1-1,TRBV28,.,TGTGCCAGCACAGGGGAGGGTTTTAGTAACACTGAAGCTTTCTTT,CASTGEGFSNTEAFF
16,.,TRBJ2-2,TRBV28,.,TGTGCCAGAGGGCCCGGGACAGCGGGTTACCCCGGGGAGCTGTTTTTT,CARGPGTAGYPGELFF
13,.,TRBJ2-7,TRBV15,TRBD1,TGTGCCACCAGCACGTCAGGGGGCTCCGAGCAGTACTTC,CATSTSGGSEQYF
17,.,TRBJ2-6,TRBV5-5,.,TGTGCCAGCAGCCCGTCCTGTATCTATTCTGGGGCCAACGTCCTGACTTTC,CASSPSCIYSGANVLTF
16,.,TRBJ2-1,TRBV19,.,TGTGCCAGTAGTCTCGGGGAAGCGGCGTTCTACAATGAGCAGTTCTTC,CASSLGEAAFYNEQFF
15,once,TRBJ1-1,TRBV7-9,.,TGTGCCAGCAGCTTTCGGAGTCCCATGGGAACTGAAGCTTTCTTT,CASSFRSPMGTEAFF
19,.,TRBJ2-7,TRBV28,.,TGTGCCAGCAGTTATAGCGGCGTTGGAGTTTGGGGATTCTCCTACGAGCAGTACTTC,CASSYSGVGVWGFSYEQYF
15,.,TRBJ2-2,TRBV27,TRBD1,TGTGCCAGCAGTTTAGGGACAGGGGCCACCGGGGAGCTGTTTTTT,CASSLGTGATGELFF
16,.,TRBJ2-3,TRBV7-3,TRBD2,TGTGCCAGCAGCTTAAACCGTAGCGGGCTTGCAGATACGCAGTATTTT,CASSLNRSGLADTQYF
15,.,TRBJ2-7,TRBV2,.,TGTGCCAGCAGGATGACTAGTCTTTTACCCTACGAGCAGTACTTC,CASRMTSLLPYEQYF
12,.,TRBJ2-3,TRBV2,.,TGTGCCAGCAGCCGCTCTGGGGATACGCAGTATTTT,CASSRSGDTQYF
14,.,TRBJ2-7,TRBV11-2,.,TGTGCCAGCAGCGCCCGGGGTCTCACCTACGAGCAGTACTTC,CASSARGLTYEQYF
14,.,TRBJ1-4,TRBV28,.,TGTGCCAGCGGACTGGGGGCAACTAATGAAAAACTGTTTTTT,CASGLGATNEKLFF
17,.,TRBJ2-6,TRBV28,.,TGTGCCAGCAGTTTGCACAAACTCGCTCCCGGGGCCAACGTCCTGACTTTC,CASSLHKLAPGANVLTF
13,.,TRBJ1-2,TRBV10-3,TRBD1,TGTGCCATCAAAGGGACAGGGGCGGTTGAGTGCACCTTC,CAIKGTGAVECTF
15,.,TRBJ1-3,TRBV27,.,TGTGCCAGCAGTTTAACAGCCGGGGGGGGCAACACCATATATTTT,CASSLTAGGGNTIYF
17,.,TRBJ2-3,TRBV6-4,.,TGTGCCAGCAGTGACTCACAAGACAGCAACTCCACAGATACGCAGTATTTT,CASSDSQDSNSTDTQYF
15,.,TRBJ1-3,TRBV30,.,TGTGCCTGGGTACGGAAGGCCAACTCTGGAAACACCATATATTTT,CAWVRKANSGNTIYF